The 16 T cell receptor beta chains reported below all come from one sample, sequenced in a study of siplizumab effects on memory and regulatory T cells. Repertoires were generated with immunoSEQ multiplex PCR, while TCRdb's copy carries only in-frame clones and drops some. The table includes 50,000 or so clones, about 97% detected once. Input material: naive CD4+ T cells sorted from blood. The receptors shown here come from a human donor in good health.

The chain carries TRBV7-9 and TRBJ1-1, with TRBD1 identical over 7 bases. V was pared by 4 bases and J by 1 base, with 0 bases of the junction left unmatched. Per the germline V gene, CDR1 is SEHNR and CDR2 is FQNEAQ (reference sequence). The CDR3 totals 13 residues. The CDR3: CASSWTGNTEAFF. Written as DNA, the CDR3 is TGTGCCAGCAGCTGGACAGGGAACACTGAAGCTTTCTTT.

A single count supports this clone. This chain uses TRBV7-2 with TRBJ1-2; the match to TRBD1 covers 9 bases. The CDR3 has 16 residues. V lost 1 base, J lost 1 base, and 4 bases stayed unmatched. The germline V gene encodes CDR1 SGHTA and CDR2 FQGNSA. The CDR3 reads CASSLGRGQGNYGYTF. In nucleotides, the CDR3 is TGTGCCAGCAGCTTAGGGAGGGGACAGGGTAACTATGGCTACACCTTC.

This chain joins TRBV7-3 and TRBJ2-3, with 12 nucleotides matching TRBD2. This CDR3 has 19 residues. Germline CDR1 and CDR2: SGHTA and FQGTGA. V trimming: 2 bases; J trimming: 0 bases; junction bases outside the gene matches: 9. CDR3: CASSLSGTSGLRSTDTQYF. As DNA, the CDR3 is TGTGCCAGCAGCTTATCCGGGACTAGCGGGCTGCGAAGCACAGATACGCAGTATTTT.

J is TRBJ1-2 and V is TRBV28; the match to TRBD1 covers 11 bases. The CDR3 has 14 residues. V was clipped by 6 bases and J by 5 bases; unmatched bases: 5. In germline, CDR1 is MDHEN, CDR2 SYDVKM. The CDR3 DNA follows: TGTGCCAGCAGAAGGACAGGGGGCACATATGGCTACACCTTC. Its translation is CASRRTGGTYGYTF.

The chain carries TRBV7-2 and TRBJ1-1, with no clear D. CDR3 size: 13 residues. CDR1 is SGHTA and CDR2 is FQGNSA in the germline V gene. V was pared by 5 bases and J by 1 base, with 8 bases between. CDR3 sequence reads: CASSLGRNTEAFF. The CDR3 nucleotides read TGTGCCAGCAGCCTCGGAAGGAACACTGAAGCTTTCTTT. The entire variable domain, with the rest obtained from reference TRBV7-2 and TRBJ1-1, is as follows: GAGVSQSPSNKVTEKGKDVELRCDPISGHTALYWYRQSLGQGLEFLIYFQGNSAPDKSGLPSDRFSAERTGGSVSTLTIQRTQQEDSAVYLCASSLGRNTEAFFGQGTRLTVV.

CDR3 sequence reads: CASSAGTSGRTGELFF. CDR3 bases: TGTGCCAGCAGCGCCGGGACTAGTGGCCGCACCGGGGAGCTGTTTTTT. This rearrangement joins TRBV9 to TRBJ2-2; 8 nucleotides agree with TRBD2. Germline V gives CDR1 SGDLS, CDR2 YYNGEE. This CDR3 is 16 amino acids long. J lost 4 bases, V lost 3 bases, and 8 bases had no gene match.

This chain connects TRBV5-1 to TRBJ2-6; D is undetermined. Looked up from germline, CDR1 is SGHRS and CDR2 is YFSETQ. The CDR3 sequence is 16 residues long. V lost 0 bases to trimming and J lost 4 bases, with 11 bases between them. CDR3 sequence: CASSLGSTGGANVLTF. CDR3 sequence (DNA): TGCGCCAGCAGCTTGGGGTCCACGGGCGGGGCCAACGTCCTGACTTTC.

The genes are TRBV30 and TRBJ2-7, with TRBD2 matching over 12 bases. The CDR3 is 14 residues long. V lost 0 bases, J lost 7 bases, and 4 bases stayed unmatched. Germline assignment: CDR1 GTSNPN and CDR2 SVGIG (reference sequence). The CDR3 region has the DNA TGTGCCTGGAGTGTATTGCTAGCGGGAGGGGAGCAGTACTTC. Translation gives CAWSVLLAGGEQYF.

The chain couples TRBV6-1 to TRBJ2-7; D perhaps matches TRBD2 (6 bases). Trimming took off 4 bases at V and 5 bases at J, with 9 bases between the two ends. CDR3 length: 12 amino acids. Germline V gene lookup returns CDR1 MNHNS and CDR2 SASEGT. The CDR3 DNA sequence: TGTGCCAGCAGTGGGCGGAGGGACGAGCAGTACTTC. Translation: CASSGRRDEQYF.

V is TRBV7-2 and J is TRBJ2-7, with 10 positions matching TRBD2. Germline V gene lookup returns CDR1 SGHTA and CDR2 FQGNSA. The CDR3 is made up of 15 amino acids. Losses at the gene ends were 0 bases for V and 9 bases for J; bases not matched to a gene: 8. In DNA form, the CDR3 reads TGTGCCAGCAGCTTAGCGTTCAGCGGGGGGGACGGGCAGTACTTC. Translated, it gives CASSLAFSGGDGQYF.

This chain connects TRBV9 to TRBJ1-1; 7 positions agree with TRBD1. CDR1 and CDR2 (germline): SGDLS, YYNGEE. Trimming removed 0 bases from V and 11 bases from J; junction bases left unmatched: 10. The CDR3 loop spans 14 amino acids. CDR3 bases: TGTGCCAGCAGCGTAGGTTTAGGGGGGACAGAGGCTTTCTTT. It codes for CASSVGLGGTEAFF.

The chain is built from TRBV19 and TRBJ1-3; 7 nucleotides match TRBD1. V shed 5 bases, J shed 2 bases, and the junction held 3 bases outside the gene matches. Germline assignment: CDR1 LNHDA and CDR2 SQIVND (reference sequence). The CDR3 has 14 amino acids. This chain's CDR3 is CASSVTGAGNTIYF. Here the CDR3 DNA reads TGTGCCAGTAGTGTTACAGGGGCTGGAAACACCATATATTTT.

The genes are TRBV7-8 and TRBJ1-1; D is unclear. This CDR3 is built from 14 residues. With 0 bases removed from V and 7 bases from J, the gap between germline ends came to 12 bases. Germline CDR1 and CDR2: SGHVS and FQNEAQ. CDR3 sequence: CASSLAREGIEAFF. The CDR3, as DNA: TGTGCCAGCAGCTTAGCGAGGGAAGGAATTGAAGCTTTCTTT.

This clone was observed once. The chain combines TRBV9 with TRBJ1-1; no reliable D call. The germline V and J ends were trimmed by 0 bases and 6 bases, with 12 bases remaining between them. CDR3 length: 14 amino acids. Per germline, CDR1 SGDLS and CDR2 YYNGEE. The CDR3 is CASSVDRWSPEAFF. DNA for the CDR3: TGTGCCAGCAGCGTAGACCGATGGTCCCCTGAAGCTTTCTTT. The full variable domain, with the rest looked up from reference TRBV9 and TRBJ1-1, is DSGVTQTPKHLITATGQRVTLRCSPRSGDLSVYWYQQSLDQGLQFLIQYYNGEERAKGNILERFSAQQFPDLHSELNLSSLELGDSALYFCASSVDRWSPEAFFGQGTRLTVV.

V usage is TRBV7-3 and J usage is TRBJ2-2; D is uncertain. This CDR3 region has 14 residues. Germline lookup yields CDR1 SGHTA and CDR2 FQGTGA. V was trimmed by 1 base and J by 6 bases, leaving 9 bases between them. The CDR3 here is CASSLITGAGELFF. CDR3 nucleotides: TGTGCCAGCAGCTTAATAACGGGTGCCGGGGAGCTGTTTTTT.

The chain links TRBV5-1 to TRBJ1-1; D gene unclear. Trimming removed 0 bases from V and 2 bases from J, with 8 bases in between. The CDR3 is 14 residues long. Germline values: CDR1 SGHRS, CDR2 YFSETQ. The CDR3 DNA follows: TGCGCCAGCAGCTTGGTTGAGGTTAACACTGAAGCTTTCTTT. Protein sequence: CASSLVEVNTEAFF.